The 9 T cell receptor beta chains given below trace back to one sample, sequenced in a study of radiation and T cells in renal cell carcinoma. Time point reported: blood 2 weeks post-SBRT. Regarding treatment: 15 Gy SBRT to primary tumor, nephrectomy 4 weeks later. Measured with immunoSEQ multiplex PCR; TCRdb has only the in-frame clones, and not every one. Of roughly 130,000 clones listed, approximately 90% are singletons. This material consisted of blood, taken from a patient whose treatment included radiotherapy and nephrectomy. The origin of the receptors is a woman aged 70-85 years with renal cell carcinoma.

This chain uses TRBV5-4 with TRBJ2-5; 7 nucleotides align to TRBD2. The germline gives CDR1 SGHNT, CDR2 YYREEE (reference sequence). The J segment lost 5 bases and the V segment lost 2 bases, leaving 3 bases of the junction unmatched. This CDR3 spans 13 amino acids. This chain's CDR3 is CASSFRGGETQYF. The CDR3 DNA is TGTGCCAGCAGCTTTAGGGGAGGGGAGACCCAGTACTTC. The full variable domain, with the rest looked up from reference TRBV5-4 and TRBJ2-5, is ETGVTQSPTHLIKTRGQQVTLRCSSQSGHNTVSWYQQALGQGPQFIFQYYREEENGRGNFPPRFSGLQFPNYSSELNVNALELDDSALYLCASSFRGGETQYFGPGTRLLVL.

The V and J genes are TRBV5-4 and TRBJ2-5, with TRBD1 matching 7 bases. V lost 1 base and J lost 0; bases outside the gene matches: 6. The CDR3 covers 16 residues. The V gene's germline CDR1 is SGHNT and CDR2 YYREEE (reference sequence). The CDR3 DNA sequence: TGTGCCAGCAGCTTGAACAGGGGCATGTACCAAGAGACCCAGTACTTC. It yields the protein CASSLNRGMYQETQYF.

The chain has TRBV7-2 and TRBJ2-3; D unresolved. Per germline, CDR1 SGHTA and CDR2 FQGNSA. V shed 4 bases and J shed 6 bases, with 14 bases lying between them. This CDR3 comprises 14 residues. The CDR3 here is CASSSRAARDTQYF. In DNA form, the CDR3 reads TGTGCCAGCAGCTCTCGGGCGGCTAGGGATACGCAGTATTTT. Combining the CDR3 with reference TRBV7-2 and TRBJ2-3 gives the whole variable domain GAGVSQSPSNKVTEKGKDVELRCDPISGHTALYWYRQSLGQGLEFLIYFQGNSAPDKSGLPSDRFSAERTGGSVSTLTIQRTQQEDSAVYLCASSSRAARDTQYFGPGTRLTVL.

The J gene is TRBJ2-5, the V gene TRBV30; 8 positions agree with TRBD2. V was pared by 5 bases and J by 5 bases, with 10 bases of the junction left unmatched. This CDR3 has 14 amino acids. The germline V gene has CDR1 GTSNPN and CDR2 SVGIG (reference sequence). The DNA for the CDR3 is TGTGCCTGGGACGGGACTAGGGCAGGGGAGACCCAGTACTTC. Amino acids: CAWDGTRAGETQYF.

This sequence joins TRBV30 and TRBJ1-6; tentatively, D is TRBD1 (5 bases). Germline CDR1 is GTSNPN and CDR2 is SVGIG (reference sequence). V was shortened by 4 bases and J by 7 bases, with 8 bases between the two germline ends. This CDR3 is built from 12 residues. CDR3 in amino acids: CAWNGGNSPLHF. In DNA, the CDR3 is TGTGCCTGGAACGGGGGGAATTCACCCCTCCACTTT.

The chain couples TRBV11-3 to TRBJ2-7; tentative D call: TRBD2 (7 bases). CDR1 SGHNT and CDR2 YENEEA come from the germline V gene. V was cut by 3 bases and J by 3 bases, with 12 bases left in between. The CDR3 loop spans 14 amino acids. CDR3 amino acids: CASSLTGGLYEQYF. For the CDR3, the DNA is TGTGCCAGCAGCTTGACGGGGGGCCTCTACGAGCAGTACTTC.

This clone was found once. This chain connects TRBV28 to TRBJ2-5, with D perhaps TRBD1 or TRBD2 (5 bases each). Looked up from germline, CDR1 is MDHEN and CDR2 is SYDVKM. The ends were cut back, 7 bases at V and 6 bases at J, with 12 bases in the middle. The CDR3 spans 12 residues. The CDR3, as DNA: TGTGCCAGCACCCGGGGCATACAGACCCAGTACTTC. It yields the protein CASTRGIQTQYF.

The J gene is TRBJ1-1, the V gene TRBV19; weak D call: TRBD1 (5 bases). The germline V and J ends were trimmed by 5 bases and 5 bases, with 18 bases remaining between them. The CDR3 is made up of 15 amino acids. Germline CDR1 and CDR2: LNHDA and SQIVND (reference sequence). The CDR3 spells CASSSRTGSGTEAFF. CDR3 sequence (DNA): TGTGCCAGTAGTTCCCGAACAGGCTCAGGGACTGAAGCTTTCTTT.

The J gene is TRBJ1-2, the V gene TRBV19, with no clear D. The CDR3 is 13 amino acids. Germline V lookup: CDR1 LNHDA, CDR2 SQIVND (reference sequence). V lost 3 bases and J 7 bases, leaving 12 bases between the germline ends. In nucleotides, the CDR3 is TGTGCCAGTAGTATGAACCCTTCGGGTGGCTACACCTTC. This codes for CASSMNPSGGYTF.